Detailed here is one T cell receptor (beta chain). Assay: immunoSEQ multiplex PCR; the TCRdb copy retains only in-frame clones and omits some. The sample lists more than 250,000 clones, approximately 90% occurring once. This sample was taken from a study of blood T cell repertoires in COVID-19. Recovery meant two consecutive negative NP/OP PCR tests, professional clearance, or resolved symptoms. The source material was PBMCs or T cells enriched from blood (not recorded which). This receptor was taken from a woman in her 40s who had recovered from COVID-19.

In nucleotides, the CDR3 is TGTGCCAGCAGCGGTCGTGGACTTACGAACACCGGGGAGCTGTTTTTT. Translating it yields CASSGRGLTNTGELFF. The chain links TRBV11-2 to TRBJ2-2; possible D gene TRBD2, 5 bases. Germline CDR1 SGHAT, CDR2 FQNNGV. Trimming stripped 5 bases from V and 0 bases from J, with 13 bases between. The CDR3 runs 16 residues.